One and the same sample provided the 23 T cell receptor beta chains below, sequenced in a study of cytomegalovirus exposure and HLA in healthy donors. The PCR had 60 Vbeta and 13 Jbeta primers. Only in-frame clones appear in the TCRdb table, and some are missing; sequencing was by immunoSEQ multiplex PCR. The sample includes about 190,000 clones, roughly 80% seen only once; the top ten take around 4%. Sequencing used PBMCs. The receptor set was obtained from a man aged 50 to 60 in good health and CMV-seronegative.

The chain carries TRBV7-2 and TRBJ2-5; D possibly corresponds to TRBD2 (6 bases). V was shortened by 4 bases and J by 7 bases, with 16 bases between the two germline ends. The CDR3 extends over 14 amino acids. Per the germline V gene, CDR1 is SGHTA and CDR2 is FQGNSA. CDR3 nucleotide sequence: TGTGCCAGCAGCTCACCCGGGACTTTAGGGACCCAGTACTTC. It codes for CASSSPGTLGTQYF. The full variable domain, completed using reference TRBV7-2 and TRBJ2-5, is GAGVSQSPSNKVTEKGKDVELRCDPISGHTALYWYRQSLGQGLEFLIYFQGNSAPDKSGLPSDRFSAERTGGSVSTLTIQRTQQEDSAVYLCASSSPGTLGTQYFGPGTRLLVL.

The genes are TRBV5-5 and TRBJ1-2, with D possibly matching TRBD1 (6 bases). V lost 2 bases to trimming and J lost 7 bases, with 9 bases between them. CDR1 and CDR2 (germline): SGHKS, YYEKEE (reference sequence). The CDR3 covers 12 residues. The CDR3: CASSLQGFGYTF. CDR3 nucleotides: TGTGCCAGCAGCTTACAGGGTTTTGGCTACACCTTC.

The genes are TRBV20-1 and TRBJ2-3; D not resolved. The V and J ends lost 4 bases and 8 bases respectively, with 10 bases between them. Per the germline V gene, CDR1 is DFQATT and CDR2 is SNEGSKA (reference sequence). The CDR3 extends over 11 amino acids. The CDR3 protein is CSANRVGTQYF. CDR3 DNA sequence: TGCAGTGCTAATCGTGTCGGTACGCAGTATTTT.

V and J are TRBV14 and TRBJ2-7; D gene uncertain. Between the trimmed V and J ends, which lost 3 bases and 3 bases, there was a span of 6 bases. There are 12 residues in the CDR3. CDR1 SGHDN and CDR2 FVKESK come from the germline V gene. CDR3 in amino acids: CASSQTYYEQYF. For the CDR3, the DNA is TGTGCCAGCAGCCAGACTTACTACGAGCAGTACTTC.

This clone was observed a single time. Additional DNA sequences in this sample encode the identical CDR3. V gene TRBV9 combines with J gene TRBJ1-3; D ambiguous. Germline assignment: CDR1 SGDLS and CDR2 YYNGEE. The CDR3 extends over 14 amino acids. Trimming took off 0 bases at V and 4 bases at J, with 8 bases between the two ends. CDR3 in amino acids: CASSVAGSGNTIYF. The CDR3 DNA is TGTGCCAGCAGCGTAGCGGGTTCAGGAAACACCATATATTTT.

Here the CDR3 DNA reads TGTGCCAGCAGTTTAGAGTACGGCCGACCAGGATTCTCTGGAAACACCATATATTTT. Its translation: CASSLEYGRPGFSGNTIYF. The rearrangement joins TRBV27 to TRBJ1-3; D is uncertain. Trimming removed 2 bases at V and 0 bases at J, with 20 bases between. Germline lookup yields CDR1 MNHEY and CDR2 SMNVEV (reference sequence). The CDR3 loop spans 19 amino acids.

This chain connects TRBV6-6 to TRBJ1-1; D not certain. The germline V gene encodes CDR1 MNHNY and CDR2 SVGAGI (reference sequence). Trimming shortened V by 5 bases and J by 1 base, and 5 bases separated the two germline ends. There are 12 residues in the CDR3. The CDR3 reads CASSHRNTEAFF. The CDR3 bases are TGTGCCAGCAGTCACAGGAACACTGAAGCTTTCTTT.

The chain uses TRBV27 and TRBJ2-3, with unresolved D. The CDR3 covers 14 residues. Trimming took off 5 bases at V and 0 bases at J, with 9 bases between the two ends. CDR1 and CDR2 from the germline V gene are MNHEY and SMNVEV (reference sequence). The CDR3 spells CASSPASSTDTQYF. Here the CDR3 DNA reads TGTGCCAGCAGTCCCGCGTCTAGCACAGATACGCAGTATTTT.

The genes are TRBV27 and TRBJ2-7; 7 bases are a match to TRBD1. Germline V gene data show CDR1 as MNHEY and CDR2 as SMNVEV (reference sequence). The CDR3 covers 15 residues. V lost 1 base to trimming and J lost 5 bases; unmatched junction nucleotides: 8. The CDR3 loop reads CASSLYQGERDEQYF. The CDR3 DNA reads TGTGCCAGCAGTTTATACCAGGGGGAAAGGGACGAGCAGTACTTC.

V and J are TRBV7-2 and TRBJ1-5; D is possibly TRBD1 (6 bases). Germline values: CDR1 SGHTA, CDR2 FQGNSA. The CDR3 runs to 14 residues. The ends were cut back, 5 bases at V and 3 bases at J, with 11 bases in the middle. CDR3 sequence (DNA): TGTGCCAGCAGCCCCGGACAGAACAATCAGCCCCAGCATTTT. Translation gives CASSPGQNNQPQHF.

The rearrangement links TRBV9 to TRBJ1-4; D not resolved. Germline CDR1 reads SGDLS; CDR2 reads YYNGEE. V lost 0 bases and J 8 bases, leaving 17 bases between the germline ends. The CDR3 extends over 16 amino acids. CDR3 sequence: CASSVAGDPFKEKLFF. The DNA for the CDR3 is TGTGCCAGCAGCGTAGCCGGGGATCCGTTTAAGGAAAAACTGTTTTTT.

J is TRBJ1-2 and V is TRBV18; 10 bases map to TRBD1. Trimming cost V 3 bases and J 0 bases; bases outside gene matches: 1. The CDR3 length is 15 residues. CDR1 and CDR2 from the germline V gene are KGHSH and LQKENI. CDR3 sequence: CASSPGQGANYGYTF. The CDR3 DNA is TGTGCCAGCTCACCTGGACAGGGGGCTAACTATGGCTACACCTTC.

This clone was counted between two and nine times. The chain has TRBV27 and TRBJ2-7; 8 nucleotides line up with TRBD1. The CDR3 covers 15 residues. The J segment lost 3 bases and the V segment lost 3 bases, leaving 7 bases of the junction unmatched. Germline CDR1 is MNHEY and CDR2 is SMNVEV (reference sequence). The chain's CDR3 is CASSLTGEQYYEQYF. Here the CDR3 DNA reads TGTGCCAGCAGTTTGACAGGGGAACAGTACTACGAGCAGTACTTC.

The chain couples TRBV5-5 to TRBJ1-6, with D unclear. The CDR3 sequence is 19 residues long. V lost 0 bases and J 5 bases, leaving 21 bases between the germline ends. Germline V lookup: CDR1 SGHKS, CDR2 YYEKEE (reference sequence). The CDR3 reads CASSLAGSFGLPNNSPLHF. CDR3 DNA sequence: TGTGCCAGCAGCTTGGCGGGAAGCTTTGGACTGCCGAATAATTCACCCCTCCACTTT.

This CDR3 reads CASRLSGTGANEQYF. The DNA for the CDR3 is TGCGCCAGCAGATTATCCGGGACAGGGGCCAACGAGCAGTACTTC. This rearrangement joins TRBV5-1 to TRBJ2-7, with TRBD1 identical over 10 bases. The junction had 10 bases not matched to a gene; V was cut back by 5 bases and J by 5 bases. Per the germline V gene, CDR1 is SGHRS and CDR2 is YFSETQ. CDR3 length: 15 residues. Full variable domain (outside the CDR3, taken from reference TRBV5-1 and TRBJ2-7): KAGVTQTPRYLIKTRGQQVTLSCSPISGHRSVSWYQQTPGQGLQFLFEYFSETQRNKGNFPGRFSGRQFSNSRSEMNVSTLELGDSALYLCASRLSGTGANEQYFGPGTRLTVT.

This clone has just a few counts. This chain joins TRBV4-1 and TRBJ1-1; D gene ambiguous. Trimming pared 1 base from V and 8 bases from J, leaving 8 bases between. The CDR3 totals 12 residues. The germline V gene has CDR1 MGHRA and CDR2 YSYEKL. Written as DNA, the CDR3 is TGCGCCAGCAGCCAAGCCAGGCAGGAAGCTTTCTTT. It specifies CASSQARQEAFF.

The chain uses TRBV18 and TRBJ1-2; 8 bases match TRBD1. The CDR3 runs to 13 residues. Germline V gene sequence: CDR1 KGHSH, CDR2 LQKENI. The V segment lost 0 bases and the J segment 6 bases; nucleotides outside the gene matches: 0. The CDR3 DNA reads TGTGCCAGCTCACCACCGACAGGGGATGGCTACACCTTC. Translating it yields CASSPPTGDGYTF. The variable domain in full, completed from reference TRBV18 and TRBJ1-2, reads NAGVMQNPRHLVRRRGQEARLRCSPMKGHSHVYWYRQLPEEGLKFMVYLQKENIIDESGMPKERFSAEFPKEGPSILRIQQVVRGDSAAYFCASSPPTGDGYTFGSGTRLTVV.

The chain combines TRBV7-2 with TRBJ1-1; possible D gene TRBD1, 6 bases. The CDR3 covers 12 residues. The germline CDR1 and CDR2 sequences are SGHTA and FQGNSA. Deletions cut 4 bases from V and 7 bases from J, with 10 bases between. The CDR3 nucleotides read TGTGCCAGCAGCTACAGGGCTAGTGAAGCTTTCTTT. Translating it yields CASSYRASEAFF.

V and J are TRBV27 and TRBJ1-2, with TRBD1 as a possible D gene (5 bases). Trimming cost V 7 bases and J 6 bases, with 21 bases left between them. CDR3 length: 15 residues. Germline V gene data show CDR1 as MNHEY and CDR2 as SMNVEV (reference sequence). The CDR3 nucleotides read TGTGCCAGCACCCCCTGGGGCGGAGGAGGGGATGGCTACACCTTC. Protein: CASTPWGGGGDGYTF.

This chain uses TRBV10-3 with TRBJ1-5; D perhaps matches TRBD1 (6 bases). Germline V lookup: CDR1 ENHRY, CDR2 SYGVKD. Trimming cost V 5 bases and J 6 bases, with 11 bases left between them. The length of the CDR3 is 13 residues. The CDR3 DNA reads as TGTGCCATCAGTCGGGGGGCTCCTCAGCCCCAGCATTTT. Its translation: CAISRGAPQPQHF.

This chain uses TRBV2 with TRBJ1-2, with D tentatively TRBD1 (6 bases). The V and J ends lost 10 bases and 5 bases respectively, with 14 bases between them. This CDR3 comprises 12 residues. Germline V gene lookup returns CDR1 SNHLY and CDR2 FYNNEI. In DNA, the CDR3 is TGTGCCAACCTTGGGGGGGCGTATGGCTACACCTTC. It is translated as CANLGGAYGYTF. Combining the CDR3 with reference TRBV2 and TRBJ1-2 gives the whole variable domain EPEVTQTPSHQVTQMGQEVILRCVPISNHLYFYWYRQILGQKVEFLVSFYNNEISEKSEIFDDQFSVERPDGSNFTLKIRSTKLEDSAMYFCANLGGAYGYTFGSGTRLTVV.

The chain has TRBV10-1 and TRBJ1-3; no clear D gene. V was pared by 4 bases and J by 0 bases, with 10 bases between. The CDR3 sequence is 15 residues long. Germline loops: CDR1 WNHNN, CDR2 SYGVQD (reference sequence). The CDR3 bases are TGCGCCAGCAGTGCAAAGCCGGGCTCTGGAAACACCATATATTTT. Protein sequence: CASSAKPGSGNTIYF.

This chain joins TRBV30 and TRBJ2-5; tentative D call: TRBD2 (6 bases). The germline V gene has CDR1 GTSNPN and CDR2 SVGIG (reference sequence). The CDR3 is 11 amino acids. V was trimmed by 8 bases and J by 7 bases, leaving 14 bases between them. The CDR3 loop is CAAGTSRTQYF. The CDR3 nucleotides are TGTGCCGCGGGAACTAGCAGGACCCAGTACTTC.